Listed below are T cell receptor beta chains from one sample, sequenced in a study of cytomegalovirus exposure and HLA in healthy donors. Here immunoSEQ multiplex PCR was the method, and the copy in TCRdb shows in-frame clones only, minus some. The sample shows 100,000 to 120,000 clones, over 60% of them seen only once. Material for sequencing was PBMCs. These receptors came from a woman aged 60 to 75 in good health and CMV-seropositive. Each CDR3 is given with its conserved first and last residue. The order of the fields is J gene, clone size, D gene, V gene, CDR3 protein, CDR3 DNA. The D gene is left open where the match is weak. Some rows have no size entry. The others give once, few or many, or a class for an expanded clone.

>TRBJ1-2|-|-|TRBV28
CASSLGGYGYTF
TGTGCCAGCAGCCTAGGGGGTTATGGCTACACCTTC
>TRBJ2-2|-|TRBD1|TRBV18
CASSPRTGMNTGELFF
TGTGCCAGCTCACCTCGGACAGGGATGAACACCGGGGAGCTGTTTTTT
>TRBJ2-1|-|-|TRBV6-1
CASSEVEALGQFF
TGTGCCAGCAGTGAAGTGGAGGCCTTGGGGCAGTTCTTC
>TRBJ2-7|-|-|TRBV18
CASSPSQGRHEQYF
TGTGCCAGCTCACCTTCCCAGGGGCGCCACGAGCAGTACTTC
>TRBJ2-7|once|TRBD2|TRBV2
CASSWTSGRKEQYF
TGTGCCAGCAGTTGGACTAGCGGGAGAAAAGAGCAGTACTTC
>TRBJ1-3|few|-|TRBV5-1
CASSYRGGGGNTIYF
TGCGCCAGCAGCTATCGTGGGGGCGGCGGAAACACCATATATTTT
>TRBJ2-7|-|TRBD2|TRBV7-7
CASSLGPSGTSYEQYF
TGTGCTAGCAGCTTAGGGCCCAGCGGGACCTCCTACGAGCAGTACTTC
>TRBJ2-5|once|TRBD2|TRBV4-1
CASSPVPGGETQYF
TGCGCCAGCAGCCCCGTCCCGGGGGGGGAGACCCAGTACTTC
>TRBJ2-5|-|-|TRBV9
CASSVDSQYQETQYF
TGTGCCAGCAGCGTAGATTCGCAGTACCAAGAGACCCAGTACTTC
>TRBJ2-1|-|TRBD1|TRBV5-5
CASSPGQGNEQFF
TGTGCCAGCAGCCCTGGACAGGGCAATGAGCAGTTCTTC
>TRBJ2-1|-|-|TRBV5-1
CASSLRTPTDSYNEQFF
TGCGCCAGCAGCTTGCGGACACCTACAGACTCCTACAATGAGCAGTTCTTC
>TRBJ1-2|-|-|TRBV28
CASSSPGWEHYGYTF
TGTGCCAGCAGTTCGCCGGGCTGGGAGCACTATGGCTACACCTTC
>TRBJ2-1|-|TRBD2|TRBV10-3
CAISELRTSGYNEQFF
TGTGCCATCAGTGAGCTACGGACTAGCGGATACAATGAGCAGTTCTTC
>TRBJ1-2|-|-|TRBV5-4
CASSFVGRAGYTF
TGTGCCAGCAGCTTTGTAGGGCGGGCTGGCTACACCTTC
>TRBJ2-7|once|TRBD2|TRBV4-2
CASSPSLGTRSSYEQYF
TGTGCCAGCAGCCCATCCCTGGGGACTAGGAGCTCCTACGAGCAGTACTTC
>TRBJ2-7|once|TRBD2|TRBV19
CASSIATSGTYEQYF
TGTGCCAGTAGTATCGCGACTAGCGGGACCTACGAGCAGTACTTC
>TRBJ2-5|-|TRBD1|TRBV6-5
CASSGAGTGQETQYF
TGTGCCAGCAGTGGGGCCGGGACAGGACAAGAGACCCAGTACTTC
>TRBJ2-7|-|TRBD1|TRBV28
CASSFEPDRVISYEQYF
TGTGCCAGCAGTTTTGAGCCGGACAGGGTCATCTCCTACGAGCAGTACTTC
>TRBJ2-5|-|-|TRBV1
CTSSLSSPGLAQETQYF
TGCACCAGCAGCCTCTCATCGCCGGGACTAGCGCAAGAGACCCAGTACTTC
>TRBJ1-2|-|-|TRBV5-1
CASSLRRGRGDEGYTF
TGCGCCAGCAGCTTGAGGCGGGGTAGGGGCGACGAGGGCTACACCTTC
>TRBJ1-1|-|TRBD1|TRBV28
CASSSQGDTEAFF
TGTGCCAGCAGTTCACAGGGGGATACTGAAGCTTTCTTT
>TRBJ2-2|-|-|TRBV11-2
CASSQYKGLGTGELFF
TGTGCCAGCAGCCAATACAAGGGGTTGGGCACCGGGGAGCTGTTTTTT
>TRBJ2-5|-|TRBD1|TRBV11-2
CASSLARGQRVTQYF
TGTGCCAGCAGCTTAGCAAGGGGGCAGAGAGTGACCCAGTACTTC
>TRBJ2-3|few|TRBD2|TRBV11-2
CASSFTVAGGSDTQYF
TGTGCCAGCAGCTTTACCGTAGCGGGAGGTTCAGATACGCAGTATTTT
>TRBJ1-2|-|-|TRBV9
CASSVGTGPNYGYTF
TGTGCCAGCAGCGTAGGTACAGGGCCTAATTATGGCTACACCTTC
>TRBJ2-1|-|-|TRBV12-1
CASSLGSGGLHTCLGPAHNEQFF
TGTGCCAGCAGCTTAGGATCAGGGGGCCTGCACACTTGTTTAGGACCTGCGCACAATGAGCAGTTCTTC
>TRBJ2-1|few|TRBD1|TRBV5-1
CASSLQGQLYNEQFF
TGCGCCAGCAGCTTGCAGGGACAGCTCTACAATGAGCAGTTCTTC
>TRBJ1-2|-|TRBD1|TRBV6-1
CASTEGQERDGYTF
TGTGCCAGCACCGAGGGACAGGAGAGAGATGGCTACACCTTC
>TRBJ1-1|-|TRBD1|TRBV5-4
CASSSPGQGISKTNTEAFF
TGTGCCAGCAGTTCGCCGGGACAGGGTATTTCGAAGACGAACACTGAAGCTTTCTTT
>TRBJ2-1|-|-|TRBV7-6
CASSPSGSNPYNEQFF
TGTGCCAGCAGCCCATCCGGGAGTAACCCCTACAATGAGCAGTTCTTC
>TRBJ2-1|-|TRBD2|TRBV4-2
CASSQAGLAGGNNEQFF
TGTGCCAGCAGCCAAGCGGGACTAGCGGGAGGGAACAATGAGCAGTTCTTC
>TRBJ2-3|-|TRBD2|TRBV10-3
CAISSASGRADTDTQYF
TGTGCCATCAGTTCGGCTAGCGGGAGGGCCGACACAGATACGCAGTATTTT
>TRBJ2-2|few|TRBD2|TRBV25-1
CASSESPGRDTGELFF
TGTGCCAGCAGTGAATCCCCCGGGAGGGATACCGGGGAGCTGTTTTTT
>TRBJ2-2|-|-|TRBV9
CASSITTARDTGELFF
TGTGCCAGCAGCATAACGACGGCCAGGGACACCGGGGAGCTGTTTTTT
>TRBJ2-3|-|-|TRBV11-3
CASSLDGQGPDTQYF
TGTGCCAGCAGCTTAGACGGGCAGGGCCCAGATACGCAGTATTTT
>TRBJ2-1|-|-|TRBV5-6
CASSLAAGSNEQFF
TGTGCCAGCAGCTTGGCAGCGGGCAGCAATGAGCAGTTCTTC
>TRBJ1-2|-|TRBD1|TRBV6-5
CASSPGQNYGYTF
TGTGCCAGCAGTCCGGGACAGAACTATGGCTACACCTTC
>TRBJ2-1|-|TRBD2|TRBV7-2
CASSLGTSGENEQFF
TGTGCCAGCAGCCTGGGGACTAGCGGGGAGAATGAGCAGTTCTTC
>TRBJ2-5|-|TRBD2|TRBV28
CASSYALAGGEQYF
TGTGCCAGCAGTTACGCCCTAGCGGGAGGGGAGCAGTACTTC
>TRBJ1-1|few|-|TRBV4-1
CASSPRVVTEAFF
TGCGCCAGCAGCCCCAGGGTTGTCACTGAAGCTTTCTTT
>TRBJ1-2|-|TRBD1|TRBV6-1
CASSGGQGVVYGYTF
TGTGCCAGCAGTGGGGGACAGGGGGTGGTCTATGGCTACACCTTC
>TRBJ2-5|-|-|TRBV14
CASSRHMGTQETQYF
TGTGCCAGCAGCCGGCACATGGGGACACAAGAGACCCAGTACTTC
>TRBJ1-2|-|-|TRBV2
CASGPTRGGVGCGYTF
TGTGCCAGCGGACCAACTAGGGGGGGCGTGGGCTGTGGCTACACCTTC
>TRBJ2-2|-|-|TRBV6-1
CASGVGQSTGELFF
TGTGCCAGCGGGGTAGGACAGAGTACCGGGGAGCTGTTTTTT
>TRBJ2-7|-|TRBD1|TRBV5-1
CASSIGDRGFYEQYF
TGCGCCAGCAGCATAGGGGACAGGGGGTTCTACGAGCAGTACTTC
>TRBJ2-1|-|TRBD1|TRBV7-8
CASSLTGIEQFF
TGTGCCAGCAGCTTGACAGGGATTGAGCAGTTCTTC
>TRBJ2-1|-|TRBD2|TRBV25-1
CTSSGYLGLAGGNEQFF
TGTACCAGCAGTGGGTACCTTGGACTAGCGGGAGGTAATGAGCAGTTCTTC
>TRBJ1-3|few|-|TRBV6-6
CASSYSTNSGNTIYF
TGTGCCAGCAGTTATAGTACTAACTCTGGAAACACCATATATTTT
>TRBJ2-1|-|-|TRBV20-1
CSARRDEQFF
TGCAGTGCTAGACGGGATGAGCAGTTCTTC
>TRBJ1-2|-|-|TRBV7-9
CASTITAGTENGYTF
TGTGCCAGCACAATCACGGCGGGGACCGAAAATGGCTACACCTTC